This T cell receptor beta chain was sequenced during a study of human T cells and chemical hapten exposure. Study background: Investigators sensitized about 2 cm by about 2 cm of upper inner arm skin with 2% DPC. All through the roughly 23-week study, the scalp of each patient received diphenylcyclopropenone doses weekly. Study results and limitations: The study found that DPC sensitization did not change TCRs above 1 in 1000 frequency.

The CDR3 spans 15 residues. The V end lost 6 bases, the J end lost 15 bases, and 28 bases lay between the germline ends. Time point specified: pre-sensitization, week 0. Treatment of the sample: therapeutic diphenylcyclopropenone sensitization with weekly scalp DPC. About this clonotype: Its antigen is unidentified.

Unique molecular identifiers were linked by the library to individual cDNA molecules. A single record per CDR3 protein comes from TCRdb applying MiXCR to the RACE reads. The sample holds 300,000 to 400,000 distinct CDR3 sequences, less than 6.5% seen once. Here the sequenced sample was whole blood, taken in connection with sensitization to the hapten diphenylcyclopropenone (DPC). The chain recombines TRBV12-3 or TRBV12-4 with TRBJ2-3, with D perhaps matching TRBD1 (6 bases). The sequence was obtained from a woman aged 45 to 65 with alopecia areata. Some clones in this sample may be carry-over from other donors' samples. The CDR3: CASRGDKVHRGRRYF. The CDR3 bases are TGTGCCAGCAGGGGGGACAAGGTCCACCGGGGTCGCCGATATTTT.